Below are 29 T cell receptor beta chains sequenced from a single sample in a study of identical twins. In TCRdb, the 5' RACE reads were re-called with MiXCR into one record per CDR3 protein. The sample contains 500,000 to 550,000 distinct CDR3 sequences, less than 25% of which appear only once. The same sample was also used in a study of T cells expressing NK-cell markers.

Sequences were obtained from CD4+ T cells sorted from blood. The receptors were gathered from a woman aged 18-29 years in good health.

This clonotype was counted only a few times. V usage is TRBV10-3 and J usage is TRBJ2-7; no clear D. The CDR3 totals 13 residues. V dropped 0 bases and J dropped 5 bases, with 8 bases sitting between them. In germline, CDR1 is ENHRY, CDR2 SYGVKD. This chain's CDR3 is CAISESGLNEQYF. The CDR3 bases are TGTGCCATCAGTGAGTCGGGGTTGAACGAGCAGTACTTC.

This clonotype appeared many times. The chain has TRBV12-3 or TRBV12-4 and TRBJ1-2; TRBD1 might be the D (5 bases). V was shortened by 5 bases and J by 1 base, with 11 bases between the two germline ends. This CDR3 is built from 14 residues. The CDR3 protein is CASSQIQVNYGYTF. The CDR3, as DNA: TGTGCCAGCAGTCAGATACAGGTTAACTATGGCTACACCTTC.

This clonotype turned up a few times. This chain joins TRBV7-2 and TRBJ2-7; 11 bases agree with TRBD2. The V gene end was trimmed by 3 bases and the J gene end by 3 bases; junction bases not matched to a gene: 1. The CDR3 spans 14 residues. CDR1 is SGHTA and CDR2 is FQGNSA in the germline V gene. The CDR3 region has the DNA TGTGCCAGCAGCTTTACTAGCGGGGGCTACGAGCAGTACTTC. The encoded protein is CASSFTSGGYEQYF.

This chain uses TRBV7-2 with TRBJ2-4; 7 bases agree with TRBD2. V lost 5 bases and J lost 6; bases outside the gene matches: 13. The length of the CDR3 is 16 residues. Germline V gene sequence: CDR1 SGHTA, CDR2 FQGNSA. The CDR3 reads CASSGVAGAGGNIQYF. CDR3 bases: TGTGCCAGCAGCGGGGTAGCGGGTGCCGGGGGAAACATTCAGTACTTC.

V and J are TRBV30 and TRBJ1-1; the D is unclear. The V and J ends lost 2 bases and 1 base respectively, with 8 bases between them. The CDR3 length is 13 residues. Per germline, CDR1 GTSNPN and CDR2 SVGIG (reference sequence). CDR3 loop: CAWSPRSNTEAFF. The CDR3 DNA is TGTGCCTGGAGTCCGCGGTCGAACACTGAAGCTTTCTTT.

A few counts support this clonotype. The chain uses TRBV20-1 and TRBJ2-5; D is unresolved. The germline V gene has CDR1 DFQATT and CDR2 SNEGSKA (reference sequence). The CDR3 length is 11 residues. The V and J ends lost 5 bases and 4 bases respectively, with 8 bases between them. CDR3 DNA sequence: TGCAGTGCTGTACCATTAGAGACCCAGTACTTC. Translated, it gives CSAVPLETQYF.

This clonotype was observed a handful of times. The rearrangement links TRBV6-6 to TRBJ1-1; D gene ambiguous. Trimming pared 10 bases from V and 5 bases from J, leaving 14 bases between. There are 12 residues in the CDR3. Germline V lookup: CDR1 MNHNY, CDR2 SVGAGI (reference sequence). This CDR3 reads CATGRRKTEAFF. Written as DNA, the CDR3 is TGTGCCACCGGACGGAGGAAGACTGAAGCTTTCTTT.

This clonotype was seen a handful of times. The chain employs TRBV28 and TRBJ2-5; TRBD1 matches at 7 bases. Germline V gives CDR1 MDHEN, CDR2 SYDVKM. The CDR3 totals 14 residues. J gave up 5 bases and V 8 bases, and 11 bases lay outside the gene matches. CDR3: CASWRTPRGETQYF. The CDR3 nucleotides are TGTGCCAGCTGGAGAACCCCCAGGGGGGAGACCCAGTACTTC.

This clonotype appeared a few times. The rearrangement uses TRBV5-1 and TRBJ2-3; TRBD2 aligns across 13 bases. The trim removed 4 bases at V and 3 bases at J, leaving 8 bases unmatched. CDR1 and CDR2 (germline): SGHRS, YFSETQ. There are 17 residues in the CDR3. The CDR3 is CASSTSLAGGPTDTQYF. CDR3 coding DNA: TGCGCCAGCAGCACCTCACTAGCGGGGGGGCCTACAGATACGCAGTATTTT.

This clonotype showed up many times. The chain links TRBV12-3 or TRBV12-4 to TRBJ2-1; TRBD1 is a possible D gene (8 bases). The CDR3 extends over 15 amino acids. Trimming took 7 bases from V and 3 from J, leaving 16 bases between them. CDR3 residues: CASTTGGAFYNEQFF. The DNA for the CDR3 is TGTGCCAGCACCACAGGGGGGGCTTTCTACAATGAGCAGTTCTTC.

The chain has TRBV19 and TRBJ2-5; weak D call: TRBD2 (6 bases). Germline-derived CDR1 and CDR2 are LNHDA and SQIVND (reference sequence). Trimming shortened V by 7 bases and J by 4 bases, and 7 bases separated the two germline ends. The length of the CDR3 is 11 residues. The CDR3 coding sequence is TGTGCCAGTATGGGGGGAGAGACCCAGTACTTC. This sequence encodes CASMGGETQYF.

This clonotype was found a few times. This chain links TRBV9 with TRBJ2-1; 8 bases line up with TRBD2. This CDR3 has 15 residues. Trimming cost V 0 bases and J 6 bases; bases outside gene matches: 5. In germline, CDR1 is SGDLS, CDR2 YYNGEE. The CDR3 DNA follows: TGTGCCAGCAGCGTAGACAGCGGGAGAGGCAATGAGCAGTTCTTC. This codes for CASSVDSGRGNEQFF.

This clonotype was picked up many times. J is TRBJ2-7 and V is TRBV7-9; 9 bases are a match to TRBD1. The CDR3 sequence is 15 residues long. After removal of 5 bases from V and 2 bases from J, the junction contained 7 bases not matched to a gene. Per germline, CDR1 SEHNR and CDR2 FQNEAQ (reference sequence). CDR3 bases: TGTGCCAGCAGCCGGACGGGACAGGGCACCTACGAGCAGTACTTC. Encoded protein: CASSRTGQGTYEQYF.

This clonotype was counted only a few times. This rearrangement joins TRBV6-1 to TRBJ2-4, with 11 nucleotides matching TRBD1. From germline, CDR1 is MNHNS and CDR2 SASEGT. This CDR3 has 14 residues. J gave up 0 bases and V 11 bases, and 3 bases lay outside the gene matches. CDR3 coding DNA: TGTGCCGCAGGACAGGGGGCAGCCAAAAACATTCAGTACTTC. This codes for CAAGQGAAKNIQYF.

This clonotype appeared many times. The gene calls are TRBV18 and TRBJ1-3; D gene ambiguous. The germline V and J ends were trimmed by 3 bases and 4 bases, with 4 bases remaining between them. CDR1 is KGHSH, CDR2 LQKENI, per germline. CDR3 length: 12 residues. CDR3 region: CASSPGGNTIYF. CDR3 DNA: TGTGCCAGCTCACCCGGAGGAAACACCATATATTTT.

The chain joins TRBV5-1 to TRBJ2-6; D is perhaps TRBD1 or TRBD2 (5 bases each). V was trimmed by 4 bases and J by 2 bases, leaving 10 bases between them. There are 15 residues in the CDR3. Germline CDR1 and CDR2: SGHRS and YFSETQ. The CDR3 reads CASSGGGAGANVLTF. CDR3 DNA sequence: TGCGCCAGCAGCGGGGGTGGGGCTGGGGCCAACGTCCTGACTTTC.

The J gene is TRBJ2-5, the V gene TRBV12-3 or TRBV12-4; D is undetermined. CDR3 length: 13 residues. V was shortened by 4 bases and J by 5 bases, with 11 bases between the two germline ends. The CDR3 loop is CASSSGLRETQYF. CDR3 sequence (DNA): TGTGCCAGCAGTTCCGGGCTACGGGAGACCCAGTACTTC.

This clonotype was seen a few times. CDR3 region: CASSQEQRANYGYTF. The DNA of the CDR3 is TGCGCCAGCAGCCAAGAGCAGCGGGCAAATTATGGCTACACCTTC. This sequence joins TRBV4-1 and TRBJ1-2; D gene ambiguous. The V and J ends lost 0 bases and 5 bases respectively, with 13 bases between them. Germline CDR1 MGHRA, CDR2 YSYEKL. CDR3 size: 15 residues.

The rearrangement links TRBV5-5 to TRBJ1-1; D is possibly TRBD1 (6 bases). With 4 bases removed from V and 8 bases from J, the gap between germline ends came to 18 bases. The CDR3 is 14 amino acids. The germline CDR1 and CDR2 sequences are SGHKS and YYEKEE (reference sequence). The CDR3 region is CASSPGHAGFEAFF. The CDR3 nucleotides are TGTGCCAGCAGCCCGGGACATGCGGGGTTCGAAGCTTTCTTT.

The rearrangement joins TRBV12-3 or TRBV12-4 to TRBJ1-1, with a possible D match to TRBD1 (5 bases). V was clipped by 5 bases and J by 1 base, with 8 bases between them. The CDR3 extends over 13 amino acids. The CDR3 nucleotides read TGTGCCAGCAGTGACAGCAAGAACACTGAAGCTTTCTTT. Amino acid sequence: CASSDSKNTEAFF.

In this sample, this clonotype turned up many times. The chain links TRBV5-1 to TRBJ1-2; no definite D call. Deletions cut 4 bases from V and 0 bases from J, with 10 bases between. Germline V gives CDR1 SGHRS, CDR2 YFSETQ. This CDR3 is 14 amino acids long. The CDR3 nucleotides are TGCGCCAGCAGCCAAGCGTTAGCTAACTATGGCTACACCTTC. This sequence encodes CASSQALANYGYTF.

V usage is TRBV19 and J usage is TRBJ2-1, with no clear D. V lost 6 bases and J 5 bases, leaving 17 bases between the germline ends. The CDR3 has 15 amino acids. Per germline, CDR1 LNHDA and CDR2 SQIVND (reference sequence). In DNA, the CDR3 is TGTGCCAGTAGGGCTGGTGCGTCCCGTCACAATGAGCAGTTCTTC. Translation gives CASRAGASRHNEQFF.

This clonotype was seen a few times. For the CDR3, the DNA is TGTGCCAGCAGCCGAATGTCTGAGAGCTCCTACGAGCAGTACTTC. This codes for CASSRMSESSYEQYF. The rearrangement links TRBV7-2 to TRBJ2-7; D gene uncertain. Looked up from germline, CDR1 is SGHTA and CDR2 is FQGNSA. Trimming pared 5 bases from V and 0 bases from J, leaving 14 bases between. CDR3 size: 15 residues.

This clonotype showed up just a few times. The rearrangement uses TRBV5-5 and TRBJ1-5; D unresolved. The CDR3 is made up of 14 amino acids. Between the trimmed V and J ends, which lost 4 bases and 4 bases, there was a span of 12 bases. Germline CDR1 reads SGHKS; CDR2 reads YYEKEE (reference sequence). The CDR3 is CASSRSQRNQPQHF. CDR3 nucleotide sequence: TGTGCCAGCAGCCGATCCCAGAGGAATCAGCCCCAGCATTTT.

The chain combines TRBV15 with TRBJ1-1; D gene ambiguous. The V gene's germline CDR1 is LNHNV and CDR2 YYDKDF (reference sequence). V lost 0 bases, J lost 8 bases, and 13 bases lay in between. The CDR3 extends over 14 amino acids. This chain's CDR3 is CATSRDRRGSEAFF. As DNA, the CDR3 is TGTGCCACCAGCAGAGATCGGCGGGGATCCGAAGCTTTCTTT.

This clonotype appeared a few times. J is TRBJ2-1 and V is TRBV5-1, with D possibly being TRBD1 or TRBD2 (5 bases each). V shed 0 bases and J shed 2 bases, with 9 bases lying between them. Germline loops: CDR1 SGHRS, CDR2 YFSETQ. There are 15 residues in the CDR3. The CDR3: CASSLEGTTYNEQFF. CDR3 bases: TGCGCCAGCAGCTTGGAGGGGACGACCTACAATGAGCAGTTCTTC. Based on the CDR3 plus reference TRBV5-1 and TRBJ2-1, the full variable domain is KAGVTQTPRYLIKTRGQQVTLSCSPISGHRSVSWYQQTPGQGLQFLFEYFSETQRNKGNFPGRFSGRQFSNSRSEMNVSTLELGDSALYLCASSLEGTTYNEQFFGPGTRLTVL.

The V and J genes are TRBV25-1 and TRBJ1-5, with D uncertain. The CDR3 extends over 15 amino acids. V was shortened by 1 base and J by 1 base, with 8 bases between the two germline ends. Per germline, CDR1 MGHDK and CDR2 SYGVNS. CDR3 loop: CASSESLGSNQPQHF. CDR3 DNA sequence: TGTGCCAGCAGTGAATCTCTAGGAAGCAATCAGCCCCAGCATTTT. The variable domain in full, with the rest retrieved from reference TRBV25-1 and TRBJ1-5, is EADIYQTPRYLVIGTGKKITLECSQTMGHDKMYWYQQDPGMELHLIHYSYGVNSTEKGDLSSESTVSRIRTEHFPLTLESARPSHTSQYLCASSESLGSNQPQHFGDGTRLSIL.

The V and J genes are TRBV5-1 and TRBJ2-5, with D tentatively TRBD2 (5 bases). The germline V gene has CDR1 SGHRS and CDR2 YFSETQ. Trimming shortened V by 4 bases and J by 3 bases, and 16 bases separated the two germline ends. The CDR3 runs to 15 residues. The DNA of the CDR3 is TGCGCCAGCAGCACTGGACCCCACGGGGAAGAGACCCAGTACTTC. It encodes CASSTGPHGEETQYF. Looking up the rest from reference TRBV5-1 and TRBJ2-5 gives the full variable domain: KAGVTQTPRYLIKTRGQQVTLSCSPISGHRSVSWYQQTPGQGLQFLFEYFSETQRNKGNFPGRFSGRQFSNSRSEMNVSTLELGDSALYLCASSTGPHGEETQYFGPGTRLLVL.

The J gene is TRBJ2-7, the V gene TRBV7-3, with TRBD2 matching 9 bases. The V and J ends lost 0 bases and 6 bases, in that order; junction bases with no gene match: 3. The germline gives CDR1 SGHTA, CDR2 FQGTGA. This CDR3 has 14 amino acids. As DNA, the CDR3 is TGTGCCAGCAGCTTAACGGCGACTAGCGGCGAGCAGTACTTC. It yields the protein CASSLTATSGEQYF.